This T cell receptor (beta chain) derives from a study of T cell responses to AZD1222 COVID-19 vaccine. TCRdb's copy holds only in-frame clones and misses some; the assay was immunoSEQ multiplex PCR. Of approximately 110,000 clones listed, more than 70% are singletons. Study findings and constraints: Dominant CD4 TCR responses targeted spike regions 160-218 and 743-854. Most donors were white British and more were female, and clonal diversity was possibly underestimated.

Germline V gene sequence: CDR1 LGHDT, CDR2 YNNKEL (reference sequence). V shed 3 bases and J shed 1 base, with 9 bases lying between them. The CDR3 has 14 amino acids. As concerns this clone: What it binds is not known.

The sequence was obtained from an adult in good health. The chain employs TRBV3-1 (or the pseudogene TRBV3-2) and TRBJ1-2; D remains unclear. Sequenced material: peripheral blood, taken on day 0 of AZD1222 vaccination. The CDR3 loop is CASSHDAGNYGYTF. The CDR3 coding sequence is TGTGCCAGCAGCCACGATGCGGGTAACTATGGCTACACCTTC.